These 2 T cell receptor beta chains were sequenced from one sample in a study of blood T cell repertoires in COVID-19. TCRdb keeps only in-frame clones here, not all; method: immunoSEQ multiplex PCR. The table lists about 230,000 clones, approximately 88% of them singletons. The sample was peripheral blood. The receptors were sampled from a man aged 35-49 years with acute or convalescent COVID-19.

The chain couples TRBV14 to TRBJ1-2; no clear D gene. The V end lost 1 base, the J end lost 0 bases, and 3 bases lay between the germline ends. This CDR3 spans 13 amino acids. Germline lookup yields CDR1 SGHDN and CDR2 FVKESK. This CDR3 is CASSQVANYGYTF. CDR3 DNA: TGTGCCAGCAGCCAAGTAGCTAACTATGGCTACACCTTC.

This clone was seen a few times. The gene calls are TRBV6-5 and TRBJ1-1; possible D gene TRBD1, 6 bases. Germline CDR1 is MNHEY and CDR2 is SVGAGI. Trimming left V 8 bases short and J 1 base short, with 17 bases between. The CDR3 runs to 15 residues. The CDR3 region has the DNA TGTGCCAGCTCAGAAAGGGGGGGTCCGAACACTGAAGCTTTCTTT. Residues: CASSERGGPNTEAFF.